This TCR beta chain was sequenced during a study of identical twins. A universal primer site was added by template switching, and unique molecular identifiers were carried by the cDNA. A single record per CDR3 protein comes from TCRdb applying MiXCR to the 5' RACE reads. The sample lists around 960,000 distinct CDR3 sequences; more than 9% were seen once. These same data were also listed under a study on yellow fever vaccine responses in identical twins.

Sequenced: PBMCs. The clonotype originates from a young woman in good health.

The CDR3 spells CATSDDPRGDEQFF. CDR3 bases: TGTGCCACCAGTGACGACCCGCGGGGCGATGAGCAGTTCTTC. The chain employs TRBV24-1 and TRBJ2-1; weak D call: TRBD2 (6 bases). V was pared by 4 bases and J by 8 bases, with 14 bases between. Germline CDR1 is KGHDR and CDR2 is SFDVKD. The CDR3 loop spans 14 amino acids.